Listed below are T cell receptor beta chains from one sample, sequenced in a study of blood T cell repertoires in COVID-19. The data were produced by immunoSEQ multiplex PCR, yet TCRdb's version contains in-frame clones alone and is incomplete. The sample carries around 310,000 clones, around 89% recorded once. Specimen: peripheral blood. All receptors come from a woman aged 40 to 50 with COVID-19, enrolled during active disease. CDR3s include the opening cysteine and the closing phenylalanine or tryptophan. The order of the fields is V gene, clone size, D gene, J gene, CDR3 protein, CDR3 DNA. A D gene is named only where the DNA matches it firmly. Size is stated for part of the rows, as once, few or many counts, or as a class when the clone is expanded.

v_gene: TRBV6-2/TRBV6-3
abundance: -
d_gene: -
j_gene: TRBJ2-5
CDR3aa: CASSSVLEPYF
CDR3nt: TGTGCCAGCAGCTCTGTCCTAGAGCCGTACTTC

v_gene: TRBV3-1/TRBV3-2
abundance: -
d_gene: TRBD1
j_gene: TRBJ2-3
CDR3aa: CASSQVSPGQGAGDTQYF
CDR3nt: TGTGCCAGCAGCCAAGTTTCGCCAGGACAGGGGGCAGGGGATACGCAGTATTTT

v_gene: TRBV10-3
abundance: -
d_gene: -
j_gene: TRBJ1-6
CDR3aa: CAISRVADPDSPLHF
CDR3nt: TGTGCCATCTCCAGGGTCGCTGATCCTGATTCACCCCTCCACTTT

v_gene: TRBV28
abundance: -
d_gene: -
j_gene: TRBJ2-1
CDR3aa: CASSTGNEQFF
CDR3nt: TGTGCCAGCAGCACAGGGAATGAGCAGTTCTTC

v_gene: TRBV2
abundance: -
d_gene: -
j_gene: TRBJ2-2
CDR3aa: CASSGLPGAGELFF
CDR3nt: TGTGCCAGCAGTGGACTCCCAGGGGCCGGGGAGCTGTTTTTT

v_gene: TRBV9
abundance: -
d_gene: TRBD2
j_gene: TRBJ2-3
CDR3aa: CASSGRTSGSAGEDTQYF
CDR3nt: TGTGCCAGCAGCGGACGGACTAGCGGGAGCGCGGGGGAAGATACGCAGTATTTT

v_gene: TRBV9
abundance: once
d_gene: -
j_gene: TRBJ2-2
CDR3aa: CASRNTGGVTGELFF
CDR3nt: TGTGCCAGCAGGAACACCGGAGGCGTCACCGGGGAGCTGTTTTTT

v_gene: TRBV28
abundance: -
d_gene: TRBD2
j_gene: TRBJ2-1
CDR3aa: CASSPGGEGSYNEQFF
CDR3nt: TGTGCCAGCAGCCCAGGCGGGGAGGGCTCCTACAATGAGCAGTTCTTC

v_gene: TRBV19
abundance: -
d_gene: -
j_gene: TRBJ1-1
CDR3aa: CASRKQDEAFF
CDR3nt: TGTGCCAGTAGGAAACAGGATGAAGCTTTCTTT

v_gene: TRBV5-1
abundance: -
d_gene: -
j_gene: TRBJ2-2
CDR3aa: CASSLVRDRGGRIGELFF
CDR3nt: TGCGCCAGCAGCTTAGTACGGGACAGAGGGGGGCGAATCGGGGAGCTGTTTTTT

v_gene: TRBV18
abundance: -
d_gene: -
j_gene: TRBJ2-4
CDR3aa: CASSPLYRVAKNIQYF
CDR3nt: TGTGCCAGCTCACCATTGTACAGGGTGGCCAAAAACATTCAGTACTTC

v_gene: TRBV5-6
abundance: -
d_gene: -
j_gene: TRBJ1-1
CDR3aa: CASSTKGRLSNTEAFF
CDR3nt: TGTGCCAGCAGCACCAAGGGGAGGCTGTCGAACACTGAAGCTTTCTTT

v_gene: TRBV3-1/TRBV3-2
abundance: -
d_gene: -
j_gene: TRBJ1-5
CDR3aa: CASSPPQAPSNQPQHF
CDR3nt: TGTGCCAGCAGCCCCCCACAGGCCCCGAGCAATCAGCCCCAGCATTTT

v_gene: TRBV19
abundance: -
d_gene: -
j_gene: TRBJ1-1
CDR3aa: CASSMGNRVAFF
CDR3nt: TGTGCCAGTAGTATGGGGAACAGGGTAGCTTTCTTT

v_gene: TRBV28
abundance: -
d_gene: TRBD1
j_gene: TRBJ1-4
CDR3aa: CASSFDRVVRKLFF
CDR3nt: TGTGCCAGCAGTTTTGACAGGGTGGTAAGAAAACTGTTTTTT

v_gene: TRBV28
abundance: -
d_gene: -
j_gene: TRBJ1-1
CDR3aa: CASRPTGNTEAFF
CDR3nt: TGTGCCAGCAGACCTACAGGGAACACTGAAGCTTTCTTT

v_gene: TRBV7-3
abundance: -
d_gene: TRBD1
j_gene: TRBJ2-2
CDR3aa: CASSSPGQGPTGELFF
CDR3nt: TGTGCCAGCAGCTCGCCGGGACAGGGACCTACCGGGGAGCTGTTTTTT

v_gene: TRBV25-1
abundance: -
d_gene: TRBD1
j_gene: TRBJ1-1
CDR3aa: CASSPSGQPNTEAFF
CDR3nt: TGTGCCAGCAGTCCATCGGGACAGCCGAACACTGAAGCTTTCTTT

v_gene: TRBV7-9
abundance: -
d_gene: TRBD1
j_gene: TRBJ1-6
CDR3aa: CASSFPRTGYADSPLHF
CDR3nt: TGTGCCAGCAGCTTCCCCAGGACAGGCTATGCAGACTCACCCCTCCACTTT

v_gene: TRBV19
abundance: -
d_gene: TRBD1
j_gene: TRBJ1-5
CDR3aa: CASALQGASNQPQHF
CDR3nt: TGTGCCAGCGCCCTCCAGGGGGCTAGCAATCAGCCCCAGCATTTT

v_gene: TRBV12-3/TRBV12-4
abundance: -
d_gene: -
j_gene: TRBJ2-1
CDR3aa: CASSFYVRDEQFF
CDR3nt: TGTGCCAGCAGTTTTTATGTCCGCGATGAGCAGTTCTTC

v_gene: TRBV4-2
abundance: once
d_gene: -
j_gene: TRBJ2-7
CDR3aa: CASSQDIALTSYEQYF
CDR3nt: TGTGCCAGCAGCCAAGATATAGCGCTGACCTCCTACGAGCAGTACTTC

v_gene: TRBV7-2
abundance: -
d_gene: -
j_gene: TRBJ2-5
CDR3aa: CASSFQFGHGETQYF
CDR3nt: TGTGCCAGCAGCTTTCAATTTGGGCATGGGGAGACCCAGTACTTC

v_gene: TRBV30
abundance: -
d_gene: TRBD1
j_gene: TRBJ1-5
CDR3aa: CAWNKPLTGEQPQHF
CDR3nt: TGTGCCTGGAATAAACCCCTCACAGGGGAGCAGCCCCAGCATTTT